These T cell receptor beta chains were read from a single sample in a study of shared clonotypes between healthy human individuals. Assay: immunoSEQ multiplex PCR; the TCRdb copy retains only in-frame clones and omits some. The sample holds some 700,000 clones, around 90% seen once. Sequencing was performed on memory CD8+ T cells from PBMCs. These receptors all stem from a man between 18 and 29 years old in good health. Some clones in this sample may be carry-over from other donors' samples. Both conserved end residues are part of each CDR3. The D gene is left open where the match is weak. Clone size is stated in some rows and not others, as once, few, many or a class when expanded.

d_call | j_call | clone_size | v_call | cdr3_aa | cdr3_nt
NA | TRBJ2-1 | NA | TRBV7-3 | CASSLNGRPPNFNEQFF | TGTGCCAGCAGCTTAAACGGGCGACCCCCTAATTTCAATGAGCAGTTCTTC
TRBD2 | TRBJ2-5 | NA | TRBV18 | CASSRASGRWAETQYF | TGTGCCAGCTCACGGGCTAGCGGGAGATGGGCGGAGACCCAGTACTTC
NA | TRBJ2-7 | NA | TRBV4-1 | CASSQGAGQSYEQYF | TGCGCCAGCAGCCAGGGAGCAGGGCAATCCTACGAGCAGTACTTC
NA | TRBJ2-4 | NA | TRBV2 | CASKGAYQYF | TGTGCCAGCAAAGGGGCTTATCAGTACTTC
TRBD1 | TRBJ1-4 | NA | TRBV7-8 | CASSRGSEQGARANEKLFF | TGTGCCAGCAGCCGGGGCAGCGAACAGGGGGCGCGTGCTAATGAAAAACTGTTTTTT
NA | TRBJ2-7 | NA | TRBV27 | CASSLGPGTSNEQYF | TGTGCCAGCAGTTTGGGACCCGGGACATCAAACGAGCAGTACTTC
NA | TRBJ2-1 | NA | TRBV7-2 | CASSADFSSYNEQFF | TGTGCCAGCAGCGCCGACTTTAGCTCCTACAATGAGCAGTTCTTC
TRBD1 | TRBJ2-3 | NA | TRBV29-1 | CSVETGPRLTDTQYF | TGCAGCGTAGAGACAGGGCCGAGGCTCACAGATACGCAGTATTTT
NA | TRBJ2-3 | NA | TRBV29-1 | CSAAGPIPVQHTQYF | TGCAGCGCCGCTGGCCCAATTCCAGTCCAGCATACGCAGTATTTT
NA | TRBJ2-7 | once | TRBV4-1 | CASSQVAGVTSTYEQYF | TGCGCCAGCAGCCAAGTGGCTGGCGTAACTTCTACCTACGAGCAGTACTTC
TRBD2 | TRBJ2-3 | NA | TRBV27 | CASSGLAGGWDTQYF | TGTGCCAGCAGTGGACTAGCGGGAGGGTGGGATACGCAGTATTTT
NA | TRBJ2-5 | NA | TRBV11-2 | CASSFRAGQETQYF | TGTGCCAGCAGCTTTAGGGCGGGGCAAGAGACCCAGTACTTC
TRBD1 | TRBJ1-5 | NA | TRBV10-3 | CAISETLYESRQGSKSSNQPQHF | TGTGCCATCAGTGAGACATTGTACGAGAGCCGACAGGGGTCAAAAAGTAGCAATCAGCCCCAGCATTTT
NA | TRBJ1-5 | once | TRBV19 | CASSLGQRNQPQHF | TGTGCCAGTAGTCTCGGACAGCGCAATCAGCCCCAGCATTTT
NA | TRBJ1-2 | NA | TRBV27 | CASSLSGGRVSGYTF | TGTGCCAGCAGTTTATCCGGGGGGCGAGTAAGTGGCTACACCTTC
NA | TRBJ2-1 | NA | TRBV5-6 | CASSTGGYNEQFF | TGTGCCAGCAGCACCGGGGGCTACAATGAGCAGTTCTTC
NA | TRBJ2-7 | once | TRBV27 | CASGRPGARGSQQYF | TGTGCCAGCGGTCGGCCGGGGGCCCGCGGCAGCCAGCAGTACTTC
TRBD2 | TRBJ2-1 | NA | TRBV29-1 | CSVPGGGWQFF | TGCAGCGTTCCGGGGGGAGGGTGGCAGTTCTTC
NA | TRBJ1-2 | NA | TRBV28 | CASSLYRDPSPNYGYTF | TGTGCCAGCAGTTTATACAGGGATCCATCACCTAACTATGGCTACACCTTC
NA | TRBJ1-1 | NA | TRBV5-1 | CASSGGLGVNTEAFF | TGCGCCAGCAGCGGGGGACTCGGCGTGAACACTGAAGCTTTCTTT
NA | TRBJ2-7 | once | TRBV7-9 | CASDSLSRVVSYEQYF | TGTGCCAGCGACTCCCTTTCACGGGTCGTCTCCTACGAGCAGTACTTC
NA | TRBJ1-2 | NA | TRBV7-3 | CASSPTGLGGNYGYTF | TGTGCCAGCAGCCCCACCGGCCTCGGAGGGAACTATGGCTACACCTTC
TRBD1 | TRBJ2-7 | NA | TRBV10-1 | CASSGTGIRLHEQYF | TGCGCCAGCAGTGGGACAGGGATCCGATTGCACGAGCAGTACTTC
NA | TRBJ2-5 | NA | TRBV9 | CASSTAGSITQYF | TGTGCCAGCAGCACCGCCGGATCTATCACCCAGTACTTC
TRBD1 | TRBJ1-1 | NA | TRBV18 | CASSPAGQGNTEAFF | TGTGCCAGCTCACCCGCCGGACAGGGGAACACTGAAGCTTTCTTT
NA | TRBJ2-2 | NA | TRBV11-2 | CASSLVGSGTGELFF | TGTGCCAGCAGCTTAGTCGGGAGCGGCACCGGGGAGCTGTTTTTT
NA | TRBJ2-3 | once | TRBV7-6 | CASSLGTDTQYF | TGTGCCAGCAGCTTAGGAACAGATACGCAGTATTTT
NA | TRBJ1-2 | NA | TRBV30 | CAWSVSVKDGYTF | TGTGCCTGGAGTGTCTCAGTTAAAGATGGCTACACCTTC
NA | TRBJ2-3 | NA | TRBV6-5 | CASSYSRVRTDTQYF | TGTGCCAGCAGTTACTCGAGGGTCCGAACAGATACGCAGTATTTT
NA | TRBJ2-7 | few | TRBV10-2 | CASSPGNEQYF | TGCGCCAGCAGTCCGGGTAACGAGCAGTACTTC